What follows is one TCR beta chain and its context. The CDR3 is 13 residues long. The V end lost 0 bases, the J end lost 8 bases, and 7 bases lay between the germline ends. CDR1 and CDR2 (germline): LNHNV, YYDKDF (reference sequence). The data were obtained in a study of OX40 agonist ivuxolimab in advanced cancers. Data came from immunoSEQ multiplex PCR; TCRdb stores just in-frame clones and leaves some out. The sample lists tens of thousands of clones, 91% occurring once. The TCR sequence derives from an adult with an advanced solid tumor such as melanoma, head and neck, liver or kidney cancer. Here the sequenced sample was CD4+ or CD8+ T cells sorted from blood, taken in a trial of the OX40 agonist ivuxolimab. This chain joins TRBV15 and TRBJ1-4; D might be TRBD1 (5 bases). The CDR3 region is CATSREGGEKLFF. The CDR3 coding sequence is TGTGCCACCAGCAGAGAGGGGGGGGAAAAACTGTTTTTT.